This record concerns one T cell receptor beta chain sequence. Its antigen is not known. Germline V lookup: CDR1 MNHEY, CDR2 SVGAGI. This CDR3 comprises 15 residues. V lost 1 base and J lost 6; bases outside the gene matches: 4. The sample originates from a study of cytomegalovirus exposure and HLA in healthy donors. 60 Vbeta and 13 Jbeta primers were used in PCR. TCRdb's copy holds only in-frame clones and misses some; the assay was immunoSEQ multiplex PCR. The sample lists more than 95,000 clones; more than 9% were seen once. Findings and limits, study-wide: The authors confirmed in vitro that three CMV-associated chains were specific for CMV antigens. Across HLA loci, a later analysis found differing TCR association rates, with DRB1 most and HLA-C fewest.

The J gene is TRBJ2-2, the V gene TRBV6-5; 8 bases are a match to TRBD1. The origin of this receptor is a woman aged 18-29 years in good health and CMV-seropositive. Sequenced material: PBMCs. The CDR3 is CASSYWQGAAGELFF. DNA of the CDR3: TGTGCCAGCAGTTACTGGCAGGGGGCGGCCGGGGAGCTGTTTTTT.